A single T cell receptor beta chain is shown here with its context. V shed 5 bases and J shed 9 bases, with 8 bases lying between them. There are 12 residues in the CDR3. The data were taken from a study of blood T cell repertoires in COVID-19. The wider study: Whether acute or convalescent, the COVID-19 samples came from the United States, Italy and Spain. PBMCs, B-cell-depleted T cells, or T cells provided the cDNA or gDNA that made up the material.

Under the authors' procedure: Estimates of nucleated cell counts were drawn from the amplification of reference gene primers. Sequencing was performed with immunoSEQ multiplex PCR; in TCRdb, only in-frame clones are kept and a portion is missing. V and J calls and clone size are copied from that table; D and trimming were computed from the DNA. This table holds under 150,000 clones, around nine tenths found once. The TCR sequence derives from a woman aged 70-85 years who had recovered from COVID-19. The chain has TRBV12-3 or TRBV12-4 and TRBJ1-6; D is uncertain. The specimen sequenced was peripheral blood. The CDR3, as DNA: TGTGCCAGCAGTAGCGAGAGTTCACCCCTCCACTTT. This translates into CASSSESSPLHF.